Below, 21 T cell receptor beta chains from the same sample are listed, as sequenced in a study of CD8 T cells in Susac syndrome. Random hexamers primed reverse transcription of about 0.45 to 1 ug RNA. TCRdb redid the calling of the immunoSEQ multiplex PCR reads with MiXCR, one entry per CDR3 protein. Among under 200,000 distinct CDR3 sequences listed, 90% to 95% were seen once. The material sequenced was CD4+ T cells from PBMCs. The receptors were sampled from a human donor with Susac syndrome.

J is TRBJ1-2 and V is TRBV27; D remains unclear. Germline CDR1 reads MNHEY; CDR2 reads SMNVEV (reference sequence). This CDR3 is built from 16 residues. The V gene lost 5 bases and the J gene lost 3 bases, with 19 bases spanning the gap. CDR3 bases: TGTGCCAGCAGTCCCCGGTCCCAGGAGACCCACTATGGCTACACCTTC. Its translation: CASSPRSQETHYGYTF.

CDR3 loop: CASSPGGTPETQYF. The CDR3 DNA sequence: TGTGCCAGCAGCCCGGGAGGGACTCCGGAGACCCAGTACTTC. The chain combines TRBV3-1 with TRBJ2-5; 8 bases line up with TRBD2. The junction had 6 bases not matched to a gene; V was cut back by 4 bases and J by 5 bases. There are 14 residues in the CDR3. Germline V gene data show CDR1 as LGHDT and CDR2 as YNNKEL (reference sequence).

The gene calls are TRBV5-1 and TRBJ1-1, with 10 bases aligning to TRBD1. From germline, CDR1 is SGHRS and CDR2 YFSETQ. This CDR3 is 16 amino acids long. V shed 2 bases and J 4 bases; nucleotides not matched to a gene: 8. CDR3 sequence: CASSLSLTGGGTEAFF. The CDR3 DNA sequence: TGCGCCAGCAGCTTAAGCCTGACAGGGGGCGGCACTGAAGCTTTCTTT.

J is TRBJ1-1 and V is TRBV18, with TRBD1 as a possible D gene (5 bases). The germline V and J ends were trimmed by 4 bases and 5 bases, with 14 bases remaining between them. CDR3 length equals 14 residues. CDR1 is KGHSH, CDR2 LQKENI, per germline. CDR3 loop: CASSRLGGETEAFF. The CDR3 DNA sequence: TGTGCCAGCTCACGCCTGGGGGGGGAGACTGAAGCTTTCTTT.

This chain links TRBV20-1 with TRBJ2-6, with a weak D call TRBD2 (5 bases). Germline CDR1 reads DFQATT; CDR2 reads SNEGSKA (reference sequence). Trimming took off 6 bases at V and 0 bases at J, with 15 bases between the two ends. This CDR3 comprises 16 residues. In DNA, the CDR3 is TGCAGTGCCACCGACGGAGGCCCCTCTGGGGCCAACGTCCTGACTTTC. Its translation is CSATDGGPSGANVLTF.

This clonotype was picked up a small number of times. This rearrangement joins TRBV18 to TRBJ1-1; 9 bases are a match to TRBD1. The ends lost 2 bases at V and 3 bases at J; junction bases unmatched: 1. Germline V gene lookup returns CDR1 KGHSH and CDR2 LQKENI. The CDR3 is made up of 14 amino acids. The CDR3 loop reads CASSPGQGYTEAFF. The CDR3 DNA follows: TGTGCCAGCTCACCAGGACAGGGGTACACTGAAGCTTTCTTT.

The chain couples TRBV7-9 to TRBJ1-2; tentative D call: TRBD1 (5 bases). Germline lookup yields CDR1 SEHNR and CDR2 FQNEAQ (reference sequence). The CDR3 spans 16 residues. The V gene lost 1 base and the J gene lost 0 bases, with 12 bases spanning the gap. The CDR3 here is CASSLGGDSANYGYTF. The CDR3, as DNA: TGTGCCAGCAGCTTAGGGGGAGACAGTGCTAACTATGGCTACACCTTC.

This clonotype showed up just a few times. The chain has TRBV11-2 and TRBJ2-1; 10 bases are shared with TRBD2. The CDR3 consists of 20 residues. Trimming removed 1 base from V and 4 bases from J; junction bases left unmatched: 16. The germline V gene has CDR1 SGHAT and CDR2 FQNNGV. The CDR3 protein is CASSLVSRGLTSGVYNEQFF. The CDR3 DNA reads TGTGCCAGCAGCTTAGTGTCCAGGGGACTCACTAGCGGGGTTTACAATGAGCAGTTCTTC.

The gene calls are TRBV28 and TRBJ1-3, with no clear D. The length of the CDR3 is 15 residues. V lost 7 bases to trimming and J lost 0 bases, with 13 bases between them. In germline, CDR1 is MDHEN, CDR2 SYDVKM. DNA of the CDR3: TGTGCCAGCACCACGGGTCCCAGCTCTGGAAACACCATATATTTT. Translating it yields CASTTGPSSGNTIYF.

The chain combines TRBV2 with TRBJ1-5, with D uncertain. The CDR3 spans 13 residues. Per the germline V gene, CDR1 is SNHLY and CDR2 is FYNNEI. V was trimmed by 4 bases and J by 5 bases, leaving 9 bases between them. CDR3 nucleotide sequence: TGTGCCAGCAGTGCTAGGATAGATCAGCCCCAGCATTTT. Its translation is CASSARIDQPQHF.

The chain is built from TRBV2 and TRBJ2-1, with D possibly matching TRBD1 (5 bases). V lost 2 bases, J lost 5 bases, and 13 bases lay in between. Per germline, CDR1 SNHLY and CDR2 FYNNEI. This CDR3 has 15 amino acids. In DNA, the CDR3 is TGTGCCAGCAGTGAACGAAGGGGCAGCCACAATGAGCAGTTCTTC. This gives the protein CASSERRGSHNEQFF.

This clonotype was seen only a few times. This CDR3 reads CAISAGTGGNQPQHF. The CDR3 region has the DNA TGTGCCATCAGTGCCGGGACAGGGGGTAATCAGCCCCAGCATTTT. The rearrangement uses TRBV10-3 and TRBJ1-5; 11 positions match TRBD1. CDR3 length: 15 residues. The V gene's germline CDR1 is ENHRY and CDR2 SYGVKD. Trimming cost V 4 bases and J 4 bases; bases outside gene matches: 3.

The rearrangement uses TRBV5-1 and TRBJ2-2, with 8 positions matching TRBD1. Germline CDR1 SGHRS, CDR2 YFSETQ. The CDR3 has 15 residues. Unmatched junction bases numbered 8, after V lost 4 bases and J lost 6 bases. The CDR3 sequence is CASSESGTGSGELFF. As DNA, the CDR3 is TGCGCCAGCAGCGAATCCGGGACAGGATCCGGGGAGCTGTTTTTT.

The V and J genes are TRBV6-2 or TRBV6-3 and TRBJ2-7; 9 bases align to TRBD1. Germline CDR1 and CDR2: MNHEY and SVGEGT. This CDR3 has 14 amino acids. V gave up 6 bases and J gave up 6 bases; unmatched junction bases: 9. The CDR3 is CASRRPGQGPEQYF. The CDR3 region has the DNA TGTGCCAGCAGAAGACCGGGACAGGGACCCGAGCAGTACTTC.

V gene TRBV20-1 combines with J gene TRBJ2-1; 13 bases map to TRBD2. Per germline, CDR1 DFQATT and CDR2 SNEGSKA (reference sequence). CDR3 length equals 14 residues. Trimming took 5 bases from V and 8 from J; bases not matched to a gene: 6. CDR3 sequence: CSALSTSGGYEQFF. The CDR3 nucleotides are TGCAGTGCTCTTTCGACTAGCGGGGGGTATGAGCAGTTCTTC.

This rearrangement joins TRBV27 to TRBJ1-1, with TRBD1 as a possible D gene (5 bases). V was shortened by 5 bases and J by 0 bases, with 13 bases between the two germline ends. Germline loops: CDR1 MNHEY, CDR2 SMNVEV (reference sequence). The CDR3 has 15 residues. The CDR3 region is CASSPWGNLNTEAFF. In DNA form, the CDR3 reads TGTGCCAGCAGTCCTTGGGGGAACTTGAACACTGAAGCTTTCTTT.

As for this clonotype: An end of the junction differs from the germline gene, which may be a read error. V gene TRBV28 combines with J gene TRBJ1-2; tentatively, D is TRBD1 (5 bases). CDR1 MDHEN and CDR2 SYDVKM come from the germline V gene. The CDR3 has 11 amino acids. The DNA for the CDR3 is TGTGCCAGCAGCTCAAAGACAGTCCACCACTTC. It yields the protein CASSSKTVHHF.

In this sample, this clonotype turned up a few times. The chain combines TRBV20-1 with TRBJ2-7; TRBD2 agrees at 13 bases. The ends lost 6 bases at V and 5 bases at J; junction bases unmatched: 4. The germline CDR1 and CDR2 sequences are DFQATT and SNEGSKA (reference sequence). This CDR3 spans 13 amino acids. The CDR3 sequence: CSARLAGGNEQYF. DNA of the CDR3: TGCAGTGCCAGACTAGCGGGAGGTAACGAGCAGTACTTC.

The DNA for the CDR3 is TGCGCCAGCAGTCAAGACAGGGTAACCTACGAGCAGTACTTC. Its protein is CASSQDRVTYEQYF. V is TRBV5-1 and J is TRBJ2-7; 7 bases line up with TRBD1. J gave up 2 bases and V 5 bases, and 7 bases lay outside the gene matches. In germline, CDR1 is SGHRS, CDR2 YFSETQ. The CDR3 runs 14 residues.

This chain connects TRBV20-1 to TRBJ2-5; TRBD2 might be the D (5 bases). Between the trimmed V and J ends, which lost 4 bases and 5 bases, there was a span of 14 bases. Germline CDR1 DFQATT, CDR2 SNEGSKA (reference sequence). This CDR3 is 13 amino acids long. The CDR3 is CSANSAERETQYF. The CDR3 bases are TGCAGTGCTAATTCGGCGGAGCGGGAGACCCAGTACTTC.

The chain has TRBV28 and TRBJ2-1; perhaps TRBD2 as D (6 bases). The CDR3 has 14 residues. Germline lookup yields CDR1 MDHEN and CDR2 SYDVKM. Trimming pared 6 bases from V and 2 bases from J, leaving 11 bases between. CDR3 coding DNA: TGTGCCAGCAGCCGGGACTCTACCTACAATGAGCAGTTCTTC. Protein: CASSRDSTYNEQFF. Full variable domain (remainder filled in from reference TRBV28 and TRBJ2-1): DVKVTQSSRYLVKRTGEKVFLECVQDMDHENMFWYRQDPGLGLRLIYFSYDVKMKEKGDIPEGYSVSREKKERFSLILESASTNQTSMYLCASSRDSTYNEQFFGPGTRLTVL.